What follows are 10 T cell receptor beta chains derived from one specimen sequenced in a study of T cells in Graves' hyperthyroidism and ophthalmopathy. RNA transcripts gave rise to amplified TCR beta CDR3 regions. The HTBI primer set drove a first-round RT-PCR of the TCR CDR3. Using its own MiXCR run on the multiplex PCR reads, TCRdb lists one record per CDR3 protein. The sample has 35,000 to 45,000 distinct CDR3 sequences, roughly 50% seen once. The sequenced material came from blood. Receptor source: a woman between 50 and 59 years old with Graves' hyperthyroidism that later progressed to Graves' ophthalmopathy.

The V and J genes are TRBV30 and TRBJ1-4; 7 bases line up with TRBD1. Germline V gene sequence: CDR1 GTSNPN, CDR2 SVGIG (reference sequence). The CDR3 sequence is 14 residues long. DNA of the CDR3: TGTGCTTGTATTGCAGGGGGGCAGGGAGAAAAACTGTTTTTT. Translating gives CACIAGGQGEKLFF.

This clonotype appeared many times. The chain couples TRBV19 to TRBJ1-2; D not resolved. V was trimmed by 5 bases and J by 8 bases, leaving 24 bases between them. Per the germline V gene, CDR1 is LNHDA and CDR2 is SQIVND (reference sequence). The CDR3 runs to 16 residues. CDR3 coding DNA: TGTGCCAGTAGTCCCAGCGGGGAGGGTTACACTTCCGGCTACACCTTC. It encodes CASSPSGEGYTSGYTF.

J is TRBJ1-1 and V is TRBV12-3 or TRBV12-4, with D hard to call. The length of the CDR3 is 14 residues. The ends were cut back, 5 bases at V and 6 bases at J, with 16 bases in the middle. Written as DNA, the CDR3 is TGTGCCAGCAGTCAACCTCCAAGGCAGCCTGAAGCTTTCTTT. Translation: CASSQPPRQPEAFF.

V gene TRBV6-5 combines with J gene TRBJ1-4; D is uncertain. Trimming left V 7 bases short and J 12 bases short, with 18 bases between. The CDR3 totals 13 residues. Germline V gives CDR1 MNHEY, CDR2 SVGAGI. In DNA form, the CDR3 reads TGTGCCAGCACTCCCCAGTGGGGTCGGGAACTGTTTTTT. Its translation is CASTPQWGRELFF.

Within the sample, this clonotype is medium-sized. The rearrangement links TRBV10-2 to TRBJ2-1, with TRBD2 identical over 7 bases. The germline gives CDR1 WSHSY, CDR2 SAAADI. This CDR3 comprises 13 residues. The CDR3 protein is CASAGFTYNEQFF. CDR3 in DNA: TGCGCTTCAGCGGGGTTTACATACAATGAGCAGTTCTTC.

This rearrangement joins TRBV7-3 to TRBJ1-6, with a possible D match to TRBD1 (5 bases). The V end was cut by 2 bases, the J end by 6 bases, with 8 bases between. This CDR3 spans 14 amino acids. Germline loops: CDR1 SGHTA, CDR2 FQGTGA. CDR3 nucleotide sequence: TGTGCCAGCAGCTTAGCGGGGGGTAATTCACCCCTCCACTTT. As protein: CASSLAGGNSPLHF. Filled out from reference TRBV7-3 and TRBJ1-6, the complete variable domain reads GAGVSQTPSNKVTEKGKYVELRCDPISGHTALYWYRQSLGQGPEFLIYFQGTGAADDSGLPNDRFFAVRPEGSVSTLKIQRTERGDSAVYLCASSLAGGNSPLHFGNGTRLTVT.

About this clonotype itself: A read error may be the cause here, since a much bigger clone is one base away. The chain uses TRBV28 and TRBJ1-1, with 7 bases fitting TRBD1. Germline V gene lookup returns CDR1 MDHEN and CDR2 SYDVKM. The ends lost 4 bases at V and 4 bases at J; junction bases unmatched: 9. CDR3 length: 15 amino acids. CDR3 region: CASSSTGDGATEAFF. CDR3 in DNA: TGTGCCAGCAGTTCAACAGGGGATGGGGCCACTGAAGCTTTCTTT.

This chain connects TRBV6-5 to TRBJ2-2; D not resolved. CDR3 size: 11 residues. V lost 4 bases, J lost 8 bases, and 5 bases lay in between. The germline gives CDR1 MNHEY, CDR2 SVGAGI. In nucleotides, the CDR3 is TGTGCCAGCAGTTGGGCAGGGGAGCTGTTTTTT. Amino acids: CASSWAGELFF.

This clonotype is termed medium-sized. The genes are TRBV20-1 and TRBJ1-2, with 7 bases matching TRBD1. The CDR3 is made up of 13 amino acids. The trim removed 4 bases at V and 10 bases at J, leaving 12 bases unmatched. CDR1 DFQATT and CDR2 SNEGSKA come from the germline V gene (reference sequence). The CDR3, as DNA: TGCAGTGCTACTAGGGGGCGCCAAATATACTACACCTTC. It is translated as CSATRGRQIYYTF.

The CDR3 protein is CASSLEWGPPTEQYF. The CDR3 bases are TGTGCCAGCAGCTTAGAGTGGGGGCCTCCCACCGAGCAGTACTTC. The chain links TRBV11-2 to TRBJ2-7; D possibly corresponds to TRBD1 (6 bases). Trimming pared 0 bases from V and 6 bases from J, leaving 15 bases between. The CDR3 spans 15 residues. Germline CDR1 is SGHAT and CDR2 is FQNNGV.